These 5 T cell receptor beta chains were sequenced from one sample in a study of early T cells in non-severe SARS-CoV-2 infection. TCRdb re-derived calls from the 5' RACE reads in MiXCR, one entry per CDR3 protein. The table has 60,000 or so distinct CDR3 sequences, 10% to 15% seen once. The starting material was whole blood, obtained at baseline. The origin of the receptors is an adult who was a healthcare worker with PCR-confirmed SARS-CoV-2 infection or an uninfected control (not recorded which).

A few counts support this clonotype. The CDR3 sequence: CASSTPEVTWVLISYEQYF. In nucleotides, the CDR3 is TGTGCCAGCAGCACCCCAGAGGTTACCTGGGTACTAATCTCCTACGAGCAGTACTTC. The chain joins TRBV7-7 to TRBJ2-7; D call uncertain. Germline assignment: CDR1 SSHAT and CDR2 FNYEAQ (reference sequence). The V and J ends lost 5 bases and 0 bases respectively, with 26 bases between them. The CDR3 has 19 amino acids.

This clonotype was seen more than once but under ten times. The V gene is TRBV5-4, the J gene TRBJ2-4, with D possibly called TRBD1 or TRBD2 (6 bases each). The CDR3 is made up of 18 amino acids. Trimming removed 1 base from V and 2 bases from J, with 19 bases in between. Germline assignment: CDR1 SGHNT and CDR2 YYREEE (reference sequence). CDR3 protein: CASSLSKGGIETKNIQYF. DNA for the CDR3: TGTGCCAGCAGCTTGAGTAAGGGGGGCATTGAGACCAAAAACATTCAGTACTTC. The whole variable domain, filled in from reference TRBV5-4 and TRBJ2-4, reads ETGVTQSPTHLIKTRGQQVTLRCSSQSGHNTVSWYQQALGQGPQFIFQYYREEENGRGNFPPRFSGLQFPNYSSELNVNALELDDSALYLCASSLSKGGIETKNIQYFGAGTRLSVL.

Relative to its sample, this clonotype is medium-sized. The CDR3 sequence is CASSPRGLDYYGYTF. In DNA form, the CDR3 reads TGTGCCAGCAGCCCCCGAGGGCTAGATTACTATGGCTACACCTTC. The chain recombines TRBV11-2 with TRBJ1-2, with D unclear. The CDR3 length is 15 residues. The germline V and J ends were trimmed by 5 bases and 3 bases, with 16 bases remaining between them. The germline CDR1 and CDR2 sequences are SGHAT and FQNNGV. The whole variable domain, remainder taken from reference TRBV11-2 and TRBJ1-2, is EAGVAQSPRYKIIEKRQSVAFWCNPISGHATLYWYQQILGQGPKLLIQFQNNGVVDDSQLPKDRFSAERLKGVDSTLKIQPAKLEDSAVYLCASSPRGLDYYGYTFGSGTRLTVV.

The V and J genes are TRBV18 and TRBJ2-5; 9 nucleotides match TRBD1. V was clipped by 6 bases and J by 2 bases; unmatched bases: 4. Per germline, CDR1 KGHSH and CDR2 LQKENI. The CDR3 sequence is 14 residues long. CDR3 bases: TGTGCCAGCTCCCCCGGGACAGGGCAAGAGACCCAGTACTTC. This encodes CASSPGTGQETQYF.

This clonotype has at least ten counts. The chain is built from TRBV19 and TRBJ2-1, with 9 bases lining up with TRBD2. V shed 5 bases, J shed 4 bases, and the junction held 6 bases outside the gene matches. The length of the CDR3 is 15 residues. Per germline, CDR1 LNHDA and CDR2 SQIVND (reference sequence). CDR3 sequence reads: CASSWGGRAYNEQFF. The CDR3, as DNA: TGTGCCAGTAGTTGGGGCGGGAGGGCATACAATGAGCAGTTCTTC.